This T cell receptor beta chain is drawn from a study of blood T cell repertoires in COVID-19. At the level of the study: Specimens from acute and convalescent COVID-19 originated in the United States, Italy and Spain.

The study recruited people aged 18 to 89 years across approximately 25 US areas. Each exposed participant met a COVID-19 case in the 2 weeks preceding study entry. V was shortened by 3 bases and J by 6 bases, with 14 bases between the two germline ends. CDR3 length: 13 residues. The germline V gene has CDR1 SQVTM and CDR2 ANQGSEA. How the authors handled the data: The authors estimated nucleated cell counts from reference gene primer amplification. Using immunoSEQ multiplex PCR, the repertoire was profiled, and TCRdb retains in-frame clones only, with some absent. V and J calls and clone size come straight from that table; D and trimming were deduced from the DNA. The sample shows around 320,000 clones, roughly nine tenths of them seen only once.

Material for sequencing was PBMCs or T cells enriched from blood (not recorded which). This chain joins TRBV29-1 and TRBJ1-2; D ambiguous. This clonotype was sampled from a woman in her fifties or sixties who had been exposed to COVID-19. The CDR3 reads CSVDPGIPNGYTF. For the CDR3, the DNA is TGCAGCGTTGATCCGGGGATCCCCAATGGCTACACCTTC.